This T cell receptor (beta chain) was captured in a study of blood T cells in healthy people across ages. Study findings and constraints: Per million T cells, TCR beta diversity dropped roughly linearly as age increased.

A sample-barcoded 5' primer and a J-beta primer mix were used in a second PCR of roughly 6 to 11 cycles. MiXCR, run by TCRdb on the 5' RACE reads, gives a single entry per CDR3 protein. The sample shows hundreds of thousands of distinct CDR3 sequences, 29% of them seen only once. PBMCs, at least 6 million per sample, were isolated. Per germline, CDR1 MNHEY and CDR2 SVGEGT. The CDR3 totals 16 residues. J was trimmed by 4 bases and V by 6 bases; bases with no gene match: 8. There are many counts of this clonotype. Its antigen is not known. The chain is built from TRBV6-2 or TRBV6-3 and TRBJ2-1; 11 positions agree with TRBD1. The source of this sequence is a woman of 80 years or more in good health. Sequenced: blood. Here the CDR3 reads CASSGDRDRGYNEQFF. The DNA of the CDR3 is TGTGCCAGCAGCGGGGACCGGGACAGGGGGTACAATGAGCAGTTCTTC.